These T cell receptor beta chains were read from a single sample in a study of CD8+ T cells in alopecia areata. The repertoire was sequenced with immunoSEQ multiplex PCR; TCRdb's copy has only in-frame clones and lacks some. The sample carries more than 150,000 clones, about 63% recorded once. Sequenced here: CD4+ T cells sorted from blood, sampled at week 0. These receptors were obtained from a human donor with alopecia areata. Both conserved end residues are part of each CDR3. A D gene is named only where the DNA matches it firmly. Where a row states a size, it is once, few, many or the class of an expanded clone; other rows omit it.

TGCAGCATAAGAGACAGGGGGGATGGCTACACCTTC	CSIRDRGDGYTF	TRBD1	-	TRBJ1-2	TRBV29-1
TGTGCCAGCAGAGCCGGGACAGGGGAGTTAAATGAGCAGTTCTTC	CASRAGTGELNEQFF	TRBD1	-	TRBJ2-1	TRBV2
TGTGCCAGCAGTGAATCGGGCAGCTACAATGAGCAGTTCTTC	CASSESGSYNEQFF	-	-	TRBJ2-1	TRBV25-1
TGCGCCAGCAGCATAGAAACCCGGGGGATCGGGGAGCTGTTTTTT	CASSIETRGIGELFF	-	-	TRBJ2-2	TRBV4-1
TGCAGCGTTCACGGACTGATGAACACTGAAGCTTTCTTT	CSVHGLMNTEAFF	-	-	TRBJ1-1	TRBV29-1
TGTGCCAGCAGCCCTAAGCTGCCCTATAATTCACCCCTCCACTTT	CASSPKLPYNSPLHF	-	-	TRBJ1-6	TRBV6-5
TGTGCCAGCAGCACCAGGCCGAGGGGGGGCACAGATACGCAGTATTTT	CASSTRPRGGTDTQYF	-	-	TRBJ2-3	TRBV7-2
TGCAGCGTTGAAGGACAGAGCACAGATACGCAGTATTTT	CSVEGQSTDTQYF	-	few	TRBJ2-3	TRBV29-1
TGTGCCAGCAGTGTGCAGAGATCTGGAAACACCATATATTTT	CASSVQRSGNTIYF	-	once	TRBJ1-3	TRBV2
TGTGCCAGTAGTAGCCCGACAGGGCTGTTAGGCTACACCTTC	CASSSPTGLLGYTF	TRBD1	-	TRBJ1-2	TRBV19
TGTGCCTGGAGTGTTCCCTTTGGGCGGGGGGCAGATACGCAGTATTTT	CAWSVPFGRGADTQYF	TRBD2	-	TRBJ2-3	TRBV30
TGCGCCAGGGTCGGCAGTAAAGAGACCCAGTACTTC	CARVGSKETQYF	-	-	TRBJ2-5	TRBV23-1
TGTGCCAGCAGTGAATTGCAGCGGGGGCACGATGAGCAGTTCTTC	CASSELQRGHDEQFF	TRBD2	few	TRBJ2-1	TRBV25-1
TGTGCCAGCAGTTTCAACGGCTACACTAACTATGGCTACACCTTC	CASSFNGYTNYGYTF	-	-	TRBJ1-2	TRBV27
TGTGCCAGCAGCGCCGGAGGGGGGCTTAGTTCCAATGAGCAGTTCTTC	CASSAGGGLSSNEQFF	-	-	TRBJ2-1	TRBV9
TGTGCCAGCAGCTTTAGCCAGGGCGAGCAGTACTTC	CASSFSQGEQYF	-	-	TRBJ2-7	TRBV7-9
TGTGCCAGCAGCTCTGGGGTAGACATGAACACTGAAGCTTTCTTT	CASSSGVDMNTEAFF	-	-	TRBJ1-1	TRBV5-5
TGCGCCAGCAGCTTGGTTGCAGACACTGAAGCTTTCTTT	CASSLVADTEAFF	-	-	TRBJ1-1	TRBV5-1
TGTGCCAGCAGCCGGGACAGGGGCCATTCACCCCTCCACTTT	CASSRDRGHSPLHF	TRBD1	-	TRBJ1-6	TRBV7-9
TGTGCCAGCAGAAGGCGACTAGCGGCCAACCAAGAGACCCAGTACTTC	CASRRRLAANQETQYF	TRBD2	few	TRBJ2-5	TRBV5-4
TGCAGCATCAGACCGTACCAAGAGACCCAGTACTTC	CSIRPYQETQYF	-	-	TRBJ2-5	TRBV29-1
TGTGCCTGGAGTGGGGACAGCGACTATGGCTACACCTTC	CAWSGDSDYGYTF	TRBD1	few	TRBJ1-2	TRBV30
TGTGCCAGCAGCCACGGGACTACTACAGATACGCAGTATTTT	CASSHGTTTDTQYF	TRBD2	once	TRBJ2-3	TRBV5-6
TGCGCCAGCAGCCAAAGAGAATACTATGGCTACACCTTC	CASSQREYYGYTF	-	-	TRBJ1-2	TRBV4-1
TGTGCCAGCAGCAGCCTCAGGGATCCAACAGATACGCAGTATTTT	CASSSLRDPTDTQYF	-	-	TRBJ2-3	TRBV5-6
TGTGCCAGCAGTTATAAGGGGGCGTCTGGAAACACCATATATTTT	CASSYKGASGNTIYF	TRBD1	-	TRBJ1-3	TRBV6-5
TGCAGCGTGAGGGGGGTCGCGGATGATCAGCCCCAGCATTTT	CSVRGVADDQPQHF	-	-	TRBJ1-5	TRBV29-1
TGTGCCAGCAGCTTGGGGGACAGCTCCTACGAGCAGTACTTC	CASSLGDSSYEQYF	TRBD1	-	TRBJ2-7	TRBV7-9
TGTGCCACCATAGACGGACAGGCCGGGATAAGGCAGTATTTT	CATIDGQAGIRQYF	TRBD1	-	TRBJ2-3	TRBV6-6
TGTGCCAGCAGTGAAGGACAAAACTACGAGCAGTACTTC	CASSEGQNYEQYF	-	-	TRBJ2-7	TRBV6-1
TGTGCCAGCAGCTTACAGGGGGCGGGTGAGCAGTTCTTC	CASSLQGAGEQFF	TRBD1	-	TRBJ2-1	TRBV7-3
TGCGCCAGCAGCTCCGACACCGGGATAAAAAACATTCAGTACTTC	CASSSDTGIKNIQYF	-	-	TRBJ2-4	TRBV5-1
TGTGCCAGCAGTGAGGATAGGGGGTCGACTAATGAAAAACTGTTTTTT	CASSEDRGSTNEKLFF	-	-	TRBJ1-4	TRBV2
TGTGAAAGCAGGGGGCAAGTGAACACTGAAGCTTTCTTT	CESRGQVNTEAFF	TRBD1	-	TRBJ1-1	TRBV6-6
TGTGCCAGCAGCCTCGGGACTAGCGGGGGGGCCTATGAGACCCAGTACTTC	CASSLGTSGGAYETQYF	TRBD2	few	TRBJ2-5	TRBV7-2
TGCAGCGTTGACCATGGGGGAGGGTGGAACACTGAAGCTTTCTTT	CSVDHGGGWNTEAFF	-	few	TRBJ1-1	TRBV29-1
TGCGCCAGCAGCCTAGAACCAGAAAGGCCACCGACGGGTTACGAGCAGTACTTC	CASSLEPERPPTGYEQYF	-	-	TRBJ2-7	TRBV4-1
TGTGCCAGCAGTTTATGGGGTGAGCAGTTCTTC	CASSLWGEQFF	-	-	TRBJ2-1	TRBV27
TGCAGCGTAAGGGGGGTACACAATGAGCAGTTCTTC	CSVRGVHNEQFF	-	few	TRBJ2-1	TRBV29-1
TGCAGCGCCCAGACGAGACAGGGGGTTTCTGGGGCCAACGTCCTGACTTTC	CSAQTRQGVSGANVLTF	TRBD1	-	TRBJ2-6	TRBV29-1
TGTGCCTGGAGTGTATCTAACACCGGGGAGCTGTTTTTT	CAWSVSNTGELFF	-	-	TRBJ2-2	TRBV30
TGTGCCTGGAACCTTCGGGGAAGGGGTAATGAAAAACTGTTTTTT	CAWNLRGRGNEKLFF	-	once	TRBJ1-4	TRBV30